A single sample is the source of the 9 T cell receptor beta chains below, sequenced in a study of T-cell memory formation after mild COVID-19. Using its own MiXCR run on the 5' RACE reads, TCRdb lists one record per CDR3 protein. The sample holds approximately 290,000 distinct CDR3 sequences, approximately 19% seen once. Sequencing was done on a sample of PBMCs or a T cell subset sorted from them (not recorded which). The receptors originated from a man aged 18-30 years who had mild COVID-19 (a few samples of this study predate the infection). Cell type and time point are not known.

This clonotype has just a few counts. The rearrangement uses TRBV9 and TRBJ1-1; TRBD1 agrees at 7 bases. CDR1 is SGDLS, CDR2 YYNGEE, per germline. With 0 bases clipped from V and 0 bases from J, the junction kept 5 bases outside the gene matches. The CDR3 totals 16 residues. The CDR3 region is CASSVGTGFMNTEAFF. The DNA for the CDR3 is TGTGCCAGCAGCGTAGGGACAGGCTTCATGAACACTGAAGCTTTCTTT.

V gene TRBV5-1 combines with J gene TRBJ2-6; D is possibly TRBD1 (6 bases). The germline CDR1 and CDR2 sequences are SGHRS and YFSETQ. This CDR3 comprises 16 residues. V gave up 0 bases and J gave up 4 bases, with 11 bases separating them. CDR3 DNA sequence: TGCGCCAGCAGCTTGGCCAGGGGTGCGGGGGCCAACGTCCTGACTTTC. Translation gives CASSLARGAGANVLTF.

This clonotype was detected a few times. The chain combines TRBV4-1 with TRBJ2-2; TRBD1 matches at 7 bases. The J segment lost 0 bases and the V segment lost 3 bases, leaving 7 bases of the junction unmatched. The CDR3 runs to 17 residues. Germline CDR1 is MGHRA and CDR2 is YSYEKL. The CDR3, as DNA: TGCGCCAGCAGCCACGTTCACAGGGGATCGAACACCGGGGAGCTGTTTTTT. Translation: CASSHVHRGSNTGELFF.

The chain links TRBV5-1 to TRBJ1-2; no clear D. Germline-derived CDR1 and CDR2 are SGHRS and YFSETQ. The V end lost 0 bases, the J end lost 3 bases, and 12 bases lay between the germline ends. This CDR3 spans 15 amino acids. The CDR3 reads CASSLGIRYDYGYTF. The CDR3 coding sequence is TGCGCCAGCAGCTTGGGTATCAGATACGACTATGGCTACACCTTC.

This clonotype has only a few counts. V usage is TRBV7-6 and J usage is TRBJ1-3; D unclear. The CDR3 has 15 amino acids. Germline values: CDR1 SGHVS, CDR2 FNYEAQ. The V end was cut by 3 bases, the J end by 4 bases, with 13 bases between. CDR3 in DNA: TGTGCCAGCAGCTTGGCCCTAACGCGGGGAAACACCATATATTTT. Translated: CASSLALTRGNTIYF.

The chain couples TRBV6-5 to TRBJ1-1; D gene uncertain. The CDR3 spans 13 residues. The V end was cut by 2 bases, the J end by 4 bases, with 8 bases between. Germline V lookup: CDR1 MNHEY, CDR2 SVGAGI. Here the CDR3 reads CASSYHVTTEAFF. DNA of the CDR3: TGTGCCAGCAGTTACCATGTTACCACTGAAGCTTTCTTT.

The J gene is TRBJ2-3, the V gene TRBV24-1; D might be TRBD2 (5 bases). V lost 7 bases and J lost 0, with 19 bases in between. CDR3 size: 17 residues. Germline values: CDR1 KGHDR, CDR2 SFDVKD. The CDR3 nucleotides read TGTGCCACCAGCAATCCCCTGGGCGAGGGAAGCACAGATACGCAGTATTTT. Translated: CATSNPLGEGSTDTQYF.

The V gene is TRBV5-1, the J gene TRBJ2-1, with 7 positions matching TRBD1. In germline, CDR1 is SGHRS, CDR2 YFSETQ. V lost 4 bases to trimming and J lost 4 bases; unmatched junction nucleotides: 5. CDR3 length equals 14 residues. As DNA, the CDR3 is TGCGCCAGCAGCGAGACAGGGTTGTACAATGAGCAGTTCTTC. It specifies CASSETGLYNEQFF.

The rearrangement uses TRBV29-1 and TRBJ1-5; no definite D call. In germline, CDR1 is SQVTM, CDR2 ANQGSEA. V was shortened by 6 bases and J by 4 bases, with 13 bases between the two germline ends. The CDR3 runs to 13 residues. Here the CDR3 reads CSVAPQPNQPQHF. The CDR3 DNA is TGCAGCGTAGCACCACAGCCGAATCAGCCCCAGCATTTT.